The 20 T cell receptor beta chains reported below all come from one sample, sequenced in a study of T cells after yellow fever vaccination (dated by TCRdb to the late 2010s). In light of the paper, this sample's treatment or condition label describes: live attenuated yellow fever vaccine strain. The library was prepared using 5' RACE. TCRdb shows the sequencer as Illumina HiSeq 2500. The public reads were reanalyzed by TCRdb: fastp trimming at Q25, MiXCR alignment, in-frame beta chains only. Every distinct CDR3 protein forms one entry, paired with its most common genes and DNA. This sample gives around 300,000 distinct CDR3 sequences in total; 13% of them show up just once. Jointly, the top ten make up approximately 0.49% of the sample. Sample: CD4+ T cells sorted from PBMCs, taken 45 days after the yellow fever booster vaccination. These receptors all stem from a man aged 25-45 years who received the YFV17D yellow fever vaccine.

V usage is TRBV27 and J usage is TRBJ2-6; no definite D call. The CDR3 is 18 residues long. V was clipped by 2 bases and J by 1 base, with 15 bases between them. Germline values: CDR1 MNHEY, CDR2 SMNVEV (reference sequence). The CDR3 reads CASSLAPTQLSGANVLTF. The CDR3 DNA follows: TGTGCCAGCAGTTTAGCCCCGACTCAATTATCTGGGGCCAACGTCCTGACTTTC. The whole variable domain, filled in from reference TRBV27 and TRBJ2-6, reads EAQVTQNPRYLITVTGKKLTVTCSQNMNHEYMSWYRQDPGLGLRQIYYSMNVEVTDKGDVPEGYKVSRKEKRNFPLILESPSPNQTSLYFCASSLAPTQLSGANVLTFGAGSRLTVL.

J is TRBJ2-1 and V is TRBV30, with D possibly being TRBD1 (5 bases). The V end was cut by 2 bases, the J end by 8 bases, with 13 bases between. Germline CDR1 and CDR2: GTSNPN and SVGIG (reference sequence). The length of the CDR3 is 13 residues. CDR3 coding DNA: TGTGCCTGGAGTCAGGGCCCCCTTTATGAGCAGTTCTTC. It codes for CAWSQGPLYEQFF.

The chain links TRBV20-1 to TRBJ2-1; 7 bases are shared with TRBD1. Germline V gene sequence: CDR1 DFQATT, CDR2 SNEGSKA (reference sequence). This CDR3 contains 18 residues. Losses at the gene ends were 0 bases for V and 2 bases for J; bases not matched to a gene: 13. The CDR3 DNA follows: TGCAGTGCTAGAGATTTCCAAAAAACAGGGGTAACCTACAATGAGCAGTTCTTC. It translates to CSARDFQKTGVTYNEQFF.

This clonotype was picked up a small number of times. The rearrangement uses TRBV9 and TRBJ2-7; possibly TRBD1 for D (7 bases). Between the trimmed V and J ends, which lost 1 base and 3 bases, there was a span of 8 bases. The CDR3 runs to 13 residues. Germline lookup yields CDR1 SGDLS and CDR2 YYNGEE. The CDR3 bases are TGTGCCAGCAGCGTACAGGGGGGCTACGAGCAGTACTTC. It encodes CASSVQGGYEQYF.

This clonotype has only a few counts. The chain links TRBV19 to TRBJ2-7, with 9 bases identical to TRBD1. Germline-derived CDR1 and CDR2 are LNHDA and SQIVND (reference sequence). The CDR3 contains 13 residues. The V gene end was trimmed by 3 bases and the J gene end by 7 bases; junction bases not matched to a gene: 4. Here the CDR3 DNA reads TGTGCCAGTAGTATTGTGGGACAGGGAGAGCAGTACTTC. Encoded protein: CASSIVGQGEQYF.

The V gene is TRBV5-1, the J gene TRBJ2-2; 7 bases are a match to TRBD2. Trimming cost V 0 bases and J 4 bases; bases outside gene matches: 6. Germline values: CDR1 SGHRS, CDR2 YFSETQ. CDR3 length equals 16 residues. CDR3 DNA sequence: TGCGCCAGCAGCTTGGTGGCGGGAGCCAGCACCGGGGAGCTGTTTTTT. Amino acids: CASSLVAGASTGELFF.

This clonotype was counted between two and nine times. The J gene is TRBJ1-1, the V gene TRBV5-1; no firm D call. The V end lost 2 bases, the J end lost 1 base, and 6 bases lay between the germline ends. The CDR3 is made up of 13 amino acids. Looked up from germline, CDR1 is SGHRS and CDR2 is YFSETQ. The CDR3 region has the DNA TGCGCCAGCAGCTTTTCAGAGAACACTGAAGCTTTCTTT. It is translated as CASSFSENTEAFF.

The chain recombines TRBV7-2 with TRBJ2-7; D gene ambiguous. Per germline, CDR1 SGHTA and CDR2 FQGNSA. The CDR3 extends over 14 amino acids. The germline V and J ends were trimmed by 3 bases and 1 base, with 10 bases remaining between them. The CDR3 nucleotides are TGTGCCAGCAGCTTCAGGCCGACTTCCTACGAGCAGTACTTC. Translating gives CASSFRPTSYEQYF.

This clonotype has just a few counts. The V gene is TRBV5-1, the J gene TRBJ2-5, with 10 nucleotides matching TRBD2. CDR3 length equals 15 residues. Trimming cost V 0 bases and J 5 bases; bases outside gene matches: 4. Germline loops: CDR1 SGHRS, CDR2 YFSETQ. CDR3 region: CASSLELAGQETQYF. The DNA for the CDR3 is TGCGCCAGCAGCTTGGAACTAGCGGGACAGGAGACCCAGTACTTC.

The V gene is TRBV6-9, the J gene TRBJ2-4; D is undetermined. Germline CDR1 MNHGY, CDR2 SVAAGI. This CDR3 contains 16 residues. The V and J ends lost 2 bases and 0 bases respectively, with 11 bases between them. CDR3 nucleotide sequence: TGTGCCAGCAGTTATGTAAGACCGTTAGCCAAAAACATTCAGTACTTC. Its protein product is CASSYVRPLAKNIQYF.

The V gene is TRBV6-1, the J gene TRBJ2-2; D is uncertain. Trimming removed 10 bases at V and 8 bases at J, with 23 bases between. CDR1 MNHNS and CDR2 SASEGT come from the germline V gene. The CDR3 is 15 amino acids. CDR3 DNA sequence: TGTGCCACCCTAGACAAAACGAAGGCTGGGGGGGAGCTGTTTTTT. This sequence encodes CATLDKTKAGGELFF.

This chain connects TRBV28 to TRBJ2-6; D is ambiguous. Germline CDR1 is MDHEN and CDR2 is SYDVKM. The CDR3 loop spans 15 amino acids. V lost 5 bases to trimming and J lost 3 bases, with 11 bases between them. Here the CDR3 DNA reads TGTGCCAGCAGTCTAATCGGTAGTGGGGCCAACGTCCTGACTTTC. It encodes CASSLIGSGANVLTF.

In this sample, this clonotype turned up many times. The V and J genes are TRBV5-5 and TRBJ2-3; D not resolved. V was trimmed by 0 bases and J by 0 bases, leaving 8 bases between them. Germline CDR1 reads SGHKS; CDR2 reads YYEKEE (reference sequence). The CDR3 extends over 15 amino acids. CDR3 residues: CASSLVSASTDTQYF. DNA for the CDR3: TGTGCCAGCAGCTTGGTTTCAGCCAGCACAGATACGCAGTATTTT.

This clonotype was observed at least ten times. V usage is TRBV7-2 and J usage is TRBJ2-3; D uncertain. Germline loops: CDR1 SGHTA, CDR2 FQGNSA. The length of the CDR3 is 16 residues. V was clipped by 2 bases and J by 1 base, with 13 bases between them. CDR3 in DNA: TGTGCCAGCAGCTTACGGTCCCGGGCCCGCACAGATACGCAGTATTTT. It is translated as CASSLRSRARTDTQYF.

The V call is TRBV5-1, the J call TRBJ2-3, with 7 nucleotides matching TRBD2. Trimming cost V 2 bases and J 7 bases; bases outside gene matches: 10. Germline values: CDR1 SGHRS, CDR2 YFSETQ. The CDR3 runs to 15 residues. The CDR3 region has the DNA TGCGCCAGCAGCTTAGCAGCGGGACCTTACTATACGCAGTATTTT. Translated, it gives CASSLAAGPYYTQYF.

This clonotype was counted a few times. The gene calls are TRBV9 and TRBJ1-2; a possible D gene is TRBD1 (6 bases). The V gene's germline CDR1 is SGDLS and CDR2 YYNGEE. The CDR3 loop spans 15 amino acids. V was cut by 0 bases and J by 5 bases, with 14 bases left in between. The CDR3 here is CASSVVPGEGYGYTF. CDR3 sequence (DNA): TGTGCCAGCAGCGTAGTTCCAGGGGAAGGGTATGGCTACACCTTC. The full variable domain, its missing parts supplied by reference TRBV9 and TRBJ1-2, is DSGVTQTPKHLITATGQRVTLRCSPRSGDLSVYWYQQSLDQGLQFLIQYYNGEERAKGNILERFSAQQFPDLHSELNLSSLELGDSALYFCASSVVPGEGYGYTFGSGTRLTVV.

This chain joins TRBV5-1 and TRBJ2-7, with D perhaps being TRBD1 or TRBD2 (6 bases each). This CDR3 region has 14 residues. V lost 0 bases to trimming and J lost 5 bases, with 12 bases between them. CDR1 is SGHRS, CDR2 YFSETQ, per germline. CDR3 DNA sequence: TGCGCCAGCAGCTTGGAGGGGGGACTCAACGAGCAGTACTTC. It yields the protein CASSLEGGLNEQYF.

This clonotype was seen a single time. Its ends do not fully match the called genes, so a read error is possible. The chain uses TRBV7-2 and TRBJ2-2, with 12 nucleotides matching TRBD2. CDR1 and CDR2 (germline): SGHTA, FQGNSA. The CDR3 length is 18 residues. CDR3 sequence reads: CASSIARTSGTNTGELFF. CDR3 coding DNA: TGTGCCAGCAGCATAGCCAGGACTAGCGGGACGAACACCGGGGAGCTGTTTTTT.

This clonotype was found a few times. The genes are TRBV7-2 and TRBJ2-5; D is uncertain. Looked up from germline, CDR1 is SGHTA and CDR2 is FQGNSA. This CDR3 comprises 13 residues. Trimming removed 2 bases from V and 5 bases from J, with 9 bases in between. The CDR3 here is CASSLIRLETQYF. The CDR3 coding sequence is TGTGCCAGCAGCTTAATCCGGTTGGAGACCCAGTACTTC.

This clonotype was counted at least ten times. The gene calls are TRBV6-5 and TRBJ2-1, with 13 bases that match TRBD2. The CDR3 is 15 residues long. Trimming took 3 bases from V and 10 from J; bases not matched to a gene: 6. The germline V gene encodes CDR1 MNHEY and CDR2 SVGAGI. The CDR3 coding sequence is TGTGCCAGCAGTTATCGGACTAGCGGGAGTATGGAGCAGTTCTTC. It translates to CASSYRTSGSMEQFF.